These 27 T cell receptor beta chains were all obtained from the same sample, sequenced in a study of T cells in Graves' hyperthyroidism and ophthalmopathy. Amplification of TCR beta CDR3 regions used RNA as the template. The primer set for the first-round RT-PCR of the TCR CDR3 was HTBI. MiXCR, applied by TCRdb to the multiplex PCR reads, yields one record per CDR3 protein. The sample records a few hundred thousand distinct CDR3 sequences, 20% being singletons. Sample: blood. The receptors come from a man aged 18-30 years with Graves' hyperthyroidism.

A few counts support this clonotype. V and J are TRBV18 and TRBJ2-5, with a tentative D call TRBD1 (6 bases). V was clipped by 3 bases and J by 9 bases, with 20 bases between them. Germline lookup yields CDR1 KGHSH and CDR2 LQKENI. The CDR3 has 15 residues. CDR3 residues: CASSPDRNKIGAQYF. CDR3 coding DNA: TGTGCCAGCTCACCGGACAGAAATAAGATCGGGGCCCAGTACTTC.

As for this clonotype: A much larger clone sits a single nucleotide away, making a read error possible. Since no conserved phenylalanine or tryptophan closes the CDR3, a read error is the likely cause. The gene calls are TRBV9 and TRBJ2-7; D is uncertain. The germline gives CDR1 SGDLS, CDR2 YYNGEE. The CDR3 is made up of 14 amino acids. V lost 3 bases, J lost 0 bases, and 10 bases lay in between. The CDR3 coding sequence is TGTGCCAGCAGCGCTGCGACCAGCTCCTACGAGCAGTACTAC. It is translated as CASSAATSSYEQYY.

In its sample, this clonotype was seen many times. The chain recombines TRBV29-1 with TRBJ2-2; D not certain. Trimming left V 6 bases short and J 2 bases short, with 7 bases between. The CDR3 consists of 12 residues. CDR1 and CDR2 (germline): SQVTM, ANQGSEA. CDR3 in DNA: TGCAGCGTCACAGCAAACACCGGGGAGCTGTTTTTT. It encodes CSVTANTGELFF.

The V call is TRBV11-1, the J call TRBJ2-5, with 7 bases fitting TRBD1. V shed 5 bases and J 2 bases; nucleotides not matched to a gene: 8. This CDR3 is 15 amino acids long. Germline lookup yields CDR1 SGHAT and CDR2 FQDESV (reference sequence). The CDR3 DNA reads TGTGCCAGCAGCGGAAGGGGGACAGAGCAAGAGACCCAGTACTTC. As protein: CASSGRGTEQETQYF. The entire variable domain, with the rest obtained from reference TRBV11-1 and TRBJ2-5, is as follows: EAEVAQSPRYKITEKSQAVAFWCDPISGHATLYWYRQILGQGPELLVQFQDESVVDDSQLPKDRFSAERLKGVDSTLKIQPAELGDSAMYLCASSGRGTEQETQYFGPGTRLLVL.

In its sample, this clonotype was seen a few times. CDR3: CASMGGAEAFF. CDR3 coding DNA: TGTGCCAGCATGGGAGGGGCTGAAGCTTTCTTT. The chain is built from TRBV2 and TRBJ1-1; a weak D match, TRBD1 (5 bases). The length of the CDR3 is 11 residues. Germline V CDR1 and CDR2: SNHLY, FYNNEI. V gave up 7 bases and J gave up 6 bases, with 9 bases separating them.

This clonotype occurred a few times. The chain joins TRBV27 to TRBJ1-1, with a possible D match to TRBD1 (6 bases). This CDR3 contains 14 residues. V lost 4 bases and J 2 bases, leaving 11 bases between the germline ends. CDR1 and CDR2 from the germline V gene are MNHEY and SMNVEV (reference sequence). The DNA of the CDR3 is TGTGCCAGCAGTTCCGGACAGTTCAACACTGAAGCTTTCTTT. Amino acids: CASSSGQFNTEAFF.

In its sample, this clonotype was seen many times. The chain uses TRBV2 and TRBJ1-2, with 7 bases that match TRBD1. V trimming: 8 bases; J trimming: 0 bases; junction bases outside the gene matches: 12. The CDR3 covers 16 residues. CDR1 and CDR2 (germline): SNHLY, FYNNEI. CDR3 amino acids: CASGKDRRRANYGYTF. Written as DNA, the CDR3 is TGTGCCAGCGGCAAGGACAGGAGGAGGGCTAACTATGGCTACACCTTC.

The chain joins TRBV28 to TRBJ1-1; D is uncertain. Germline V gives CDR1 MDHEN, CDR2 SYDVKM. V gave up 7 bases and J gave up 1 base, with 16 bases separating them. CDR3 length equals 15 residues. DNA of the CDR3: TGTGCCAGCACCCAAACCCACGGGTGGAACACTGAAGCTTTCTTT. This codes for CASTQTHGWNTEAFF.

Ten or more counts support this clonotype. The gene calls are TRBV2 and TRBJ1-1, with a tentative D call TRBD1 (5 bases). V lost 7 bases to trimming and J lost 11 bases, with 20 bases between them. The CDR3 spans 13 residues. CDR1 is SNHLY and CDR2 is FYNNEI in the germline V gene. CDR3 sequence reads: CASTNSGTSNAFF. The CDR3 DNA reads TGTGCCAGCACTAATTCCGGGACTTCGAACGCTTTCTTT.

Many counts were recorded for this clonotype. The gene calls are TRBV6-5 and TRBJ1-6; possible D gene TRBD1, 6 bases. Germline V gene sequence: CDR1 MNHEY, CDR2 SVGAGI. The V end lost 2 bases, the J end lost 10 bases, and 12 bases lay between the germline ends. This CDR3 is built from 14 residues. CDR3 in amino acids: CASSYAGVGSPLHF. CDR3 coding DNA: TGTGCCAGCAGTTACGCAGGGGTTGGCTCACCCCTCCACTTT.

The chain is built from TRBV11-2 and TRBJ2-7; a possible D gene is TRBD2 (5 bases). V was trimmed by 3 bases and J by 5 bases, leaving 17 bases between them. The CDR3 contains 15 residues. Germline V gives CDR1 SGHAT, CDR2 FQNNGV. Here the CDR3 reads CASSFSGRNGDEQYF. CDR3 sequence (DNA): TGTGCCAGCAGCTTTTCCGGAAGGAACGGGGACGAGCAGTACTTC.

This clonotype occurred many times. V is TRBV6-4 and J is TRBJ2-2; 8 nucleotides agree with TRBD2. J lost 4 bases, V lost 0 bases, and 1 base had no gene match. Germline V gives CDR1 MRHNA, CDR2 SNTAGT. The CDR3 has 15 residues. CDR3 nucleotides: TGTGCCAGCAGTGACTCAGCGGGGGCCACCGGGGAGCTGTTTTTT. Protein: CASSDSAGATGELFF.

As regards this clonotype: This could be a read error, since a much larger clone is one nucleotide away. V and J are TRBV27 and TRBJ2-7; tentative D call: TRBD2 (5 bases). CDR3 length: 13 residues. CDR1 is MNHEY and CDR2 is SMNVEV in the germline V gene (reference sequence). With 4 bases removed from V and 3 bases from J, the gap between germline ends came to 10 bases. The CDR3, as DNA: TGTGCCAGCAGTTCCGGGAAACGCTACGAGCAGTACTTC. Protein: CASSSGKRYEQYF.

This clonotype was detected many times. V usage is TRBV12-3 or TRBV12-4 and J usage is TRBJ1-2; D not certain. V was cut by 1 base and J by 8 bases, with 14 bases left in between. The CDR3 totals 14 residues. The CDR3, as DNA: TGTGCCAGCAGTTTAGGCCGAGGGAGCGGCGGCTACACCTTC. This sequence encodes CASSLGRGSGGYTF.

The chain recombines TRBV24-1 with TRBJ1-5, with D tentatively TRBD1 (5 bases). The ends were cut back, 4 bases at V and 0 bases at J, with 12 bases in the middle. The CDR3 is 16 amino acids. The germline CDR1 and CDR2 sequences are KGHDR and SFDVKD. The CDR3 loop is CATSENTGISNQPQHF. The CDR3 DNA is TGTGCCACCAGTGAGAACACAGGAATTAGCAATCAGCCCCAGCATTTT.

The chain joins TRBV29-1 to TRBJ2-7; either TRBD1 or TRBD2 may supply D (5 bases each). The germline V and J ends were trimmed by 0 bases and 7 bases, with 16 bases remaining between them. Germline loops: CDR1 SQVTM, CDR2 ANQGSEA. This CDR3 spans 14 amino acids. CDR3 loop: CSVEDNQGREEQYF. The CDR3 region has the DNA TGCAGCGTTGAAGATAACCAGGGTCGGGAAGAGCAGTACTTC.

V gene TRBV5-1 combines with J gene TRBJ2-2, with TRBD2 identical over 7 bases. With V trimmed by 4 bases and J by 6 bases, 6 bases remained unmatched. This CDR3 spans 14 amino acids. The germline V gene has CDR1 SGHRS and CDR2 YFSETQ. The CDR3 DNA is TGCGCCAGCAGCCCGGGGGGTTTTCCCGGGGAGCTGTTTTTT. Protein product: CASSPGGFPGELFF.

With respect to this clonotype: Sequence at one end of the junction differs from germline and may be a read error. V is TRBV6-1 and J is TRBJ1-2; D unclear. Germline V gene lookup returns CDR1 MNHNS and CDR2 SASEGT. This CDR3 is 12 amino acids long. The CDR3 DNA sequence: TGTGCCTGCAGCCTAGTCCCGAGGGGCTACACCTTC. Encoded protein: CACSLVPRGYTF.

This clonotype turned up a few times. The rearrangement links TRBV30 to TRBJ1-5; no reliable D call. V shed 1 base and J shed 7 bases, with 14 bases lying between them. CDR3 length: 14 amino acids. Germline CDR1 GTSNPN, CDR2 SVGIG (reference sequence). The CDR3 loop is CAWSDNWLRQPQHF. The DNA of the CDR3 is TGTGCCTGGAGTGATAATTGGTTAAGGCAGCCCCAGCATTTT.

This rearrangement joins TRBV7-9 to TRBJ2-7, with 10 bases fitting TRBD1. The length of the CDR3 is 15 residues. The germline gives CDR1 SEHNR, CDR2 FQNEAQ (reference sequence). Trimming at V came to 0 bases and at J to 6 bases, leaving 5 bases not matched to a gene. DNA for the CDR3: TGTGCCAGCAGCTTAGCTATGACAGGGGGCGTCGAGCAGTACTTC. It translates to CASSLAMTGGVEQYF.

This clonotype was found many times. One end of the junction fails to match germline, which may point to a read error. The V call is TRBV27, the J call TRBJ1-2, with D maybe TRBD1 (6 bases). CDR1 and CDR2 from the germline V gene are MNHEY and SMNVEV (reference sequence). The CDR3 has 15 amino acids. The CDR3, as DNA: TGTGCCAGCCCCACTACGGACAGCTTACCATATGACTACACCTTC. This translates into CASPTTDSLPYDYTF.

This clonotype was seen at least ten times. This chain links TRBV13 with TRBJ1-1, with D hard to call. Trimming took off 4 bases at V and 0 bases at J, with 12 bases between the two ends. CDR1 is PRHDT and CDR2 is FYEKMQ in the germline V gene (reference sequence). This CDR3 is built from 15 residues. This CDR3 is CASSSVGQLNTEAFF. The CDR3 DNA sequence: TGTGCCAGCAGCTCCGTTGGGCAGCTGAACACTGAAGCTTTCTTT.

Many counts were recorded for this clonotype. This CDR3 reads CASNNRHAANVLTF. Here the CDR3 DNA reads TGTGCCAGCAATAACAGACATGCGGCCAACGTCCTGACTTTC. V gene TRBV2 combines with J gene TRBJ2-6; D unresolved. V was trimmed by 7 bases and J by 6 bases, leaving 13 bases between them. The CDR3 loop spans 14 amino acids. Germline CDR1 is SNHLY and CDR2 is FYNNEI.

This clonotype has ten or more counts. The rearrangement uses TRBV6-1 and TRBJ1-3, with D possibly being TRBD1 (6 bases). Germline-derived CDR1 and CDR2 are MNHNS and SASEGT. This CDR3 is 16 amino acids long. Between the trimmed V and J ends, which lost 2 bases and 1 base, there was a span of 12 bases. The chain's CDR3 is CASSEQGFWSGNTIYF. The CDR3 coding sequence is TGTGCCAGCAGTGAACAGGGGTTCTGGTCTGGAAACACCATATATTTT.

The J gene is TRBJ1-1, the V gene TRBV28; the match to TRBD1 covers 8 bases. CDR3 length equals 12 residues. Losses at the gene ends were 1 base for V and 10 bases for J; bases not matched to a gene: 2. The germline CDR1 and CDR2 sequences are MDHEN and SYDVKM. The CDR3 loop is CASSLSGGGAFF. DNA of the CDR3: TGTGCCAGCAGTTTATCAGGGGGCGGAGCTTTCTTT.

This clonotype was counted at least ten times. The chain employs TRBV24-1 and TRBJ1-2; 8 nucleotides line up with TRBD1. The V gene end was trimmed by 5 bases and the J gene end by 4 bases; junction bases not matched to a gene: 2. Germline V gene lookup returns CDR1 KGHDR and CDR2 SFDVKD. This CDR3 is 13 amino acids long. This CDR3 reads CATSGTGLYGYTF. The CDR3 coding sequence is TGTGCCACCAGTGGGACAGGGCTCTATGGCTACACCTTC.

This clonotype was found many times. V usage is TRBV19 and J usage is TRBJ1-1; D ambiguous. The CDR3 has 14 amino acids. Germline CDR1 LNHDA, CDR2 SQIVND (reference sequence). Trimming pared 1 base from V and 1 base from J, leaving 7 bases between. CDR3 amino acids: CASSIVRGNTEAFF. CDR3 bases: TGTGCCAGTAGTATAGTGAGAGGGAACACTGAAGCTTTCTTT.